This T cell receptor beta chain was recorded in a study of shared clonotypes between healthy human individuals (dated by TCRdb to about 2020). Looking at the study overall: The cohort included a few men and a couple of women between 18 and 49 years of age. For each donor, CD4 naive and CD4 memory were each given three plates, CD8 naive was given two plates, and CD8 memory was given one plate. Blood TCR repertoires of roughly five healthy adults were deeply sequenced to estimate repertoire size and the extent of clonotype sharing between individuals. Different laboratories and diverse techniques were used to prepare libraries and sequence TCR repertoires, to increase sequencing depth and limit assay-specific biases. Per donor, leukapheresis produced somewhere between about 0.9 and 9 billion PBMCs. What the study reported, not specific to this receptor: Incomplete sequencing was indicated by rarefaction of sorted-subset datasets, despite the large sequencing depth. Compared with non-shared clonotypes, clonotypes shared by all four sorted-subset donors had higher generation probabilities. Across several donors, approximately 5% of naive CD4, roughly 3.5% of naive CD8, 2.3% of memory CD4, and under 0.45% of memory CD8 clonotypes were shared. Only blood was sampled, and tissue TCR repertoires likely differ from those in blood. Pairwise subsampling led to the expectation that sequencing depth would affect the degree of clonotype sharing among donors. Naive subsets generally had larger estimated clonotype richness than memory subsets did. Because the study included a small number of donors, the genetic and exposure-history diversity represented was limited.

Donors were healthy HIV-negative adults with no recently reported acute infections or vaccinations. Only Caucasian adults living in Nashville, Tennessee, USA were represented among the donors. CD4+ T cells were enriched through magnetic negative selection, after which naive cells were positively selected on CD45RA and the remaining negative fraction served as the memory subset. Blood was obtained by leukapheresis, after which PBMCs were separated by Ficoll-Histopaque density gradient centrifugation and cryopreserved in liquid nitrogen vapor phase. Analytical flow cytometry was used to check the purity and quantity of each magnetically sorted T cell population. From each sorted fraction, genomic DNA was isolated and quantified by UV absorbance on a Nanodrop 2000c. There are 14 amino acids in the CDR3, from cysteine to phenylalanine inclusive. Of the read, only the CDR3 DNA is kept; its 42 bases are in frame from base 1. The junction carries 16 bases between V and J, which are trimmed by 5 bases and 6 bases respectively. CDR1 SGHNT and CDR2 YYREEE were looked up in the germline V gene (reference sequence).

A note on this clone: Its binding antigen is unknown. Per-base quality was not reported, and no clone a single base away is much larger than it.

Using the deep immunoSEQ assay, TCR CDR3 regions were amplified from genomic DNA by multiplex PCR. For each cell subset, the extracted genomic DNA was distributed evenly across all wells of several immunoSEQ 96-well plates, and each plate served as one replicate. Each replicate PCR for sorted subsets received around 200 ng genomic DNA, equal to about 30,000 T cell genomes. Purified libraries were measured with a Qubit 3.0 fluorometer, size-checked on a Bioanalyzer 2100, and measured again with the KAPA Library Quantification kit. Every immunoSEQ 96-well plate was sequenced on a dedicated single-read 150-cycle Illumina NextSeq 550 flow cell. The authors processed their data as follows. Because only junctional sequences without quality scores were contained in the immunoSEQ output, filtering matching that applied to full-length reads could not be performed. Sequences were annotated with PyIR, a Python wrapper for IgBLAST v1.9, using IMGT germline references to assign V/J genes and CDR3. Reads were filtered out if the reads had weak V/J assignments (E-value above 1e-6), no CDR3, stop codons, out-of-frame junctions, or ambiguous translated residues. A V3J clonotype was defined by an identical inferred V gene, J gene, and CDR3 amino acid sequence. Percentage overlap between repertoires was calculated by dividing the number of shared unique clonotypes by the size of the smaller repertoire. Richness of each repertoire was evaluated using RTK rarefaction, the Chao1 estimator, and Recon v2.1 estimates of unobserved clonotypes. For all TCRbeta clonotypes obtained by the gDNA method from a handful of donors, generation probabilities were computed with OLGA. TCRdb carries this immuneACCESS record with in-frame sequences only. Its versions omit some clonotypes, under half of them owing to an unresolved V gene in the studies checked, with the rest unexplained. V and J calls and clone size are those listed in that table; D and trimming were worked out from the DNA. The sample table holds around 1.4 million clones, of which approximately 98.5% were seen once. The ten largest clones capture approximately 0.4% of the sample.

The sample comprised naive CD4+ T cells sorted from blood. Explained via the paper, the cell subset or site label denotes: CD45RA+ positively selected. This TCR was recovered from a man younger than 40 in good health. The receptor chain draws on TRBV5-4 and TRBJ2-3; confidence is insufficient to name the D gene. The CDR3 region: CASSPILDSDTQYF. In nucleotides, the sequence is TGTGCCAGCAGTCCAATCCTCGATTCCGATACGCAGTATTTT.